This record concerns one TCR beta chain sequence. Its antigen is still unknown. Per the germline V gene, CDR1 is KGHSH and CDR2 is LQKENI. This CDR3 has 17 residues. V trimming: 1 base; J trimming: 3 bases; junction bases outside the gene matches: 8. This record comes from a study of PD-1 blockade in classical Hodgkin lymphoma. Across the study: Nivolumab dosing for patients was 3 mg/kg, administered intravenously every 2 weeks.

Study-wide results and caveats: No one has yet defined what causes the repertoire differences, which may be disease activity or prior therapy.

Repertoires were generated with immunoSEQ multiplex PCR, while TCRdb's copy carries only in-frame clones and drops some. The data show over 15,000 clones, roughly 80% seen once. All the patients suffered relapse after autologous stem cell transplantation, and brentuximab vedotin exposure differed. The study recorded best responses of complete response, partial response or progressive disease. The chain is built from TRBV18 and TRBJ2-7, with 11 bases that match TRBD1. The sequence was collected from a human donor with classical Hodgkin lymphoma. The starting material was peripheral blood mononuclear cells (PBMCs), obtained before the second cycle of nivolumab. The CDR3 reads CASSPLDPGQGGYEQYF. Here the CDR3 DNA reads TGTGCCAGCTCACCACTTGATCCGGGACAGGGGGGCTACGAGCAGTACTTC.